The rows below give T cell receptor beta chains drawn from one sample of a study of CD8 T cells in Susac syndrome. Each CDR3 protein is one row after TCRdb ran MiXCR on the immunoSEQ multiplex PCR reads. The repertoire includes under 95,000 distinct CDR3 sequences, roughly 94% of them detected once, and about 0.3% sits in the top ten. The specimen sequenced was CD4+ T cells from PBMCs. The source of these receptors is a human donor with Susac syndrome. The CDR3 runs from the conserved cysteine through the conserved F or W. The D gene is left open where the match is weak. Part of the rows lack a size; the others show once, few, many or a class for expanded clones.

CDR3 length: 14
clone size: .
V gene: TRBV20-1
J gene: TRBJ2-3
D gene: TRBD2
CDR3 DNA: TGCAGTGCTGCTAGCGGGGGGCGAGGAGATACGCAGTATTTT
CDR3 protein: CSAASGGRGDTQYF

CDR3 length: 14
clone size: .
V gene: TRBV29-1
J gene: TRBJ1-2
D gene: .
CDR3 DNA: TGCAGCGTTGCCCAGACAGTGACAACCTATGGCTACACCTTC
CDR3 protein: CSVAQTVTTYGYTF

CDR3 length: 13
clone size: once
V gene: TRBV2
J gene: TRBJ1-1
D gene: .
CDR3 DNA: TGTGCCAGCAGTGGCCTCATGAACACTGAAGCTTTCTTT
CDR3 protein: CASSGLMNTEAFF

CDR3 length: 14
clone size: .
V gene: TRBV2
J gene: TRBJ2-5
D gene: .
CDR3 DNA: TGTGCCAGCAGTGGAAGGACAAACCAAGAGACCCAGTACTTC
CDR3 protein: CASSGRTNQETQYF

CDR3 length: 13
clone size: few
V gene: TRBV30
J gene: TRBJ2-7
D gene: TRBD1
CDR3 DNA: TGTGCCTGGAGTCCCCTGCGGACAGGCGAGCAGTACTTC
CDR3 protein: CAWSPLRTGEQYF

CDR3 length: 19
clone size: .
V gene: TRBV9
J gene: TRBJ2-6
D gene: TRBD1
CDR3 DNA: TGTGCCAGCAGCGAGAGGGACAGGGGATCTCTCTCTGGGGCCAACGTCCTGACTTTC
CDR3 protein: CASSERDRGSLSGANVLTF

CDR3 length: 16
clone size: once
V gene: TRBV24-1
J gene: TRBJ2-1
D gene: TRBD2
CDR3 DNA: TGTGCCACCAGTGGGAAAGGACTAGCGGGGGGCTATGAGCAGTTCTTC
CDR3 protein: CATSGKGLAGGYEQFF

CDR3 length: 16
clone size: .
V gene: TRBV4-2
J gene: TRBJ1-3
D gene: .
CDR3 DNA: TGTGCCAGCAGCCAAGAACGCCGGGACCCTGGAAACACCATATATTTT
CDR3 protein: CASSQERRDPGNTIYF

CDR3 length: 13
clone size: once
V gene: TRBV20-1
J gene: TRBJ1-4
D gene: .
CDR3 DNA: TGCAGTGCTACAGGGGCGGGAGAGGAAAAACTGTTTTTT
CDR3 protein: CSATGAGEEKLFF

CDR3 length: 13
clone size: .
V gene: TRBV30
J gene: TRBJ2-5
D gene: .
CDR3 DNA: TGTGCCTGGAGTGTGCGGACTCGAGAGACCCAGTACTTC
CDR3 protein: CAWSVRTRETQYF

CDR3 length: 15
clone size: .
V gene: TRBV2
J gene: TRBJ1-4
D gene: .
CDR3 DNA: TGTGCCAGCAGATGGACTAGTTCAACTAATGAAAAACTGTTTTTT
CDR3 protein: CASRWTSSTNEKLFF

CDR3 length: 15
clone size: .
V gene: TRBV9
J gene: TRBJ1-6
D gene: .
CDR3 DNA: TGTGCCAGCAGCGAACAGGGATCGGGGAATTCACCCCTCCACTTT
CDR3 protein: CASSEQGSGNSPLHF

CDR3 length: 15
clone size: once
V gene: TRBV2
J gene: TRBJ2-6
D gene: TRBD2
CDR3 DNA: TGTGCCAGGTCGCTGGGGGGGACTGGGGCCAACGTCCTGACTTTC
CDR3 protein: CARSLGGTGANVLTF

CDR3 length: 14
clone size: .
V gene: TRBV15
J gene: TRBJ1-1
D gene: .
CDR3 DNA: TGTGCCACCAGGGCACAGGGAATAAGGACTGAAGCTTTCTTT
CDR3 protein: CATRAQGIRTEAFF

CDR3 length: 15
clone size: .
V gene: TRBV2
J gene: TRBJ1-5
D gene: TRBD1
CDR3 DNA: TGTGCCAGCAGTGACCGGACAGGGTGGAATCAGCCCCAGCATTTT
CDR3 protein: CASSDRTGWNQPQHF

CDR3 length: 14
clone size: .
V gene: TRBV20-1
J gene: TRBJ2-3
D gene: .
CDR3 DNA: TGCAGTGCGTACACCGAGGGTAGCACAGATACGCAGTATTTT
CDR3 protein: CSAYTEGSTDTQYF

CDR3 length: 14
clone size: once
V gene: TRBV20-1
J gene: TRBJ2-5
D gene: TRBD1
CDR3 DNA: TGCAGTGCACTCAGACAGGGGGGTGTAGAGACCCAGTACTTC
CDR3 protein: CSALRQGGVETQYF

CDR3 length: 11
clone size: .
V gene: TRBV30
J gene: TRBJ1-1
D gene: TRBD1
CDR3 DNA: TGTGCCTGGGCTACAGGGGGCGAAGCTTTCTTT
CDR3 protein: CAWATGGEAFF

CDR3 length: 15
clone size: .
V gene: TRBV5-8
J gene: TRBJ2-7
D gene: .
CDR3 DNA: TGTGCCAGCAGCTTGGGTGCAGAGTTTTCCTACGAGCAGTACTTC
CDR3 protein: CASSLGAEFSYEQYF

CDR3 length: 15
clone size: .
V gene: TRBV18
J gene: TRBJ1-1
D gene: TRBD1
CDR3 DNA: TGTGCCAGCTCACCAGGACAGGCTATGAACACTGAAGCTTTCTTT
CDR3 protein: CASSPGQAMNTEAFF

CDR3 length: 13
clone size: .
V gene: TRBV12-5
J gene: TRBJ1-5
D gene: .
CDR3 DNA: TGTGCTAGTGGTTGGGGGGTCAATCAGCCCCAGCATTTT
CDR3 protein: CASGWGVNQPQHF

CDR3 length: 18
clone size: once
V gene: TRBV11-3
J gene: TRBJ2-1
D gene: TRBD1
CDR3 DNA: TGTGCCAGCAGCCCTGGGACAGGTCTTGGTGGGAGGCACAATGAGCAGTTCTTC
CDR3 protein: CASSPGTGLGGRHNEQFF